This T cell receptor (beta chain) was obtained from a study of blood T cell repertoires in COVID-19. Study overall: Whether acute or convalescent, the COVID-19 samples came from the United States, Italy and Spain. T cells, B-cell-depleted T cells, or PBMCs provided the cDNA or gDNA that served as material.

In the authors' workflow: Amplification of reference gene primers provided the estimated nucleated cell counts. The method was immunoSEQ multiplex PCR; TCRdb's version includes in-frame clones alone and lacks a portion of them. That table furnishes V, J and clone size, whereas the DNA furnished D and trimming. The data contain fewer than 130,000 clones, over 75% of them singletons. V was trimmed by 5 bases and J by 3 bases, leaving 10 bases between them. Germline CDR1 is SGHVS and CDR2 is FNYEAQ. This CDR3 region has 14 residues. J is TRBJ1-4 and V is TRBV7-6; possibly TRBD1 for D (5 bases). Sequenced: peripheral blood. This TCR derives from an elderly woman with active or convalescent COVID-19. The CDR3 is CASSQTVSNEKLFF. CDR3 bases: TGTGCCAGCAGCCAGACAGTCTCTAATGAAAAACTGTTTTTT.